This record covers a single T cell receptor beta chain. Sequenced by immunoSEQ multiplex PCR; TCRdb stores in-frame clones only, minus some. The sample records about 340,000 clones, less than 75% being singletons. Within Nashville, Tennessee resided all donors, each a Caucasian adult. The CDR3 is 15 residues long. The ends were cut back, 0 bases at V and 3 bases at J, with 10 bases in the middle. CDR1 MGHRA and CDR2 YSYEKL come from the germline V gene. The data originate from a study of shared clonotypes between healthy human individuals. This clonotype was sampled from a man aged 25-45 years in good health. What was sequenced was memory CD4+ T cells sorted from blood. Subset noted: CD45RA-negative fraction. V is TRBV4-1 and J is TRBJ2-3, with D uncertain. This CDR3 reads CASSQDGPRTDTQYF. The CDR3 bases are TGCGCCAGCAGCCAAGATGGCCCTAGGACAGATACGCAGTATTTT.